The subject of this entry is one T cell receptor (beta chain). The antigen remains undetermined. Method: immunoSEQ multiplex PCR; TCRdb's copy keeps in-frame clones and lacks some. The sample consists of 65,000 to 95,000 clones, about 91% of them appearing once. These data are taken from a study of OX40 agonist ivuxolimab in advanced cancers. Across the whole study: Anti-PD-1, anti-PD-L1 or anti-CTLA-4 therapy given earlier was allowed, and about 38% had some.

Findings and caveats of the study: With doses of 0.1-3.0 mg/kg, partial responders showed among the lowest clonal expansion. More expanded clones were seen, on average, in CD8+ T cells than in CD4+. The authors also found low normalized T-cell clonal expansion in some nonresponders.

The material was CD4+ or CD8+ T cells sorted from blood, obtained in a trial of the OX40 agonist ivuxolimab. The receptor's source is an adult with an advanced solid tumor such as melanoma, head and neck, liver or kidney cancer.

DNA of the CDR3: TGTGCCTGGAGTGGACTAGACCCAGATACGCAGTATTTT. Translated, it gives CAWSGLDPDTQYF. V and J are TRBV30 and TRBJ2-3; tentatively, D is TRBD2 (6 bases). The CDR3 extends over 13 amino acids. V lost 1 base, J lost 4 bases, and 9 bases lay in between. Germline V gene sequence: CDR1 GTSNPN, CDR2 SVGIG (reference sequence).